This T cell receptor beta chain derives from a study of tumor T cells in aggressive B-cell lymphoma. The table came from immunoSEQ multiplex PCR; TCRdb's copy has only in-frame clones and leaves some out. Counted here are around 4,000 clones, 90% to 95% occurring once; the ten biggest clones make up around 2.2%. Germline V gives CDR1 KGHSH, CDR2 LQKENI. The CDR3 is made up of 13 amino acids. Trimming removed 4 bases from V and 5 bases from J, with 9 bases in between. The source of this sequence is an adult with diffuse large B cell lymphoma. V gene TRBV18 combines with J gene TRBJ1-5, with D maybe TRBD1 (6 bases). Material: tumor tissue. CDR3 sequence (DNA): TGTGCCAGCTCACGGTCAGGGGATCAGCCCCAGCATTTT. Residues: CASSRSGDQPQHF.